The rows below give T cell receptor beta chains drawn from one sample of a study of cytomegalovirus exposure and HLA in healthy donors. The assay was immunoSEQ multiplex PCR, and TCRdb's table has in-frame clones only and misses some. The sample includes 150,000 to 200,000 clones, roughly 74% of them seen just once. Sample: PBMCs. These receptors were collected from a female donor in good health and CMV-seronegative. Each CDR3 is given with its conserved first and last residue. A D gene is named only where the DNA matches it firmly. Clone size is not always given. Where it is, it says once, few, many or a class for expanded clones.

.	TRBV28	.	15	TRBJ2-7	TGTGCCAGCAGTTTAAGAGCGAGTGGGTCCTACGAGCAGTACTTC	CASSLRASGSYEQYF
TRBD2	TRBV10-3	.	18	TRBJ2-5	TGTGCCATCAGTGATTCCCGTAGTAGCGGGGGTGTTCAAGAGACCCAGTACTTC	CAISDSRSSGGVQETQYF
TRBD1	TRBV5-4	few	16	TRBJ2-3	TGTGCCAGCAGCCCCGGGACAGGGGGCGCCCCAGATACGCAGTATTTT	CASSPGTGGAPDTQYF
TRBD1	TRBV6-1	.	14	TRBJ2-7	TGTGCCAGCAGTGAAGGGGACAGCTCCTACGAGCAGTACTTC	CASSEGDSSYEQYF
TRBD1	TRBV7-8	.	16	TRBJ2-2	TGTGCCAGCAGCTTTGCACAGGGGGCCGACACCGGGGAGCTGTTTTTT	CASSFAQGADTGELFF
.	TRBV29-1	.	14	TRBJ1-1	TGCAGCGTTGAAGTAGTAGGGGGTGACACTGAAGCTTTCTTT	CSVEVVGGDTEAFF
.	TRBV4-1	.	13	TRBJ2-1	TGCGCCAGCAGCCCTTCCTTTAGCAATGAGCAGTTCTTC	CASSPSFSNEQFF
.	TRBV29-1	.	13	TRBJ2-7	TGCAGCATCACGACACGGTTCACCTACGAGCAGTACTTC	CSITTRFTYEQYF
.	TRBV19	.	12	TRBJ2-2	TGTGCCAGTAGTATGTCCTACGGGGAGCTGTTTTTT	CASSMSYGELFF
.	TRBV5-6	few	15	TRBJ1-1	TGTGCCAGCAGCTGGAAGAACAGGGTGAGGACTGAAGCTTTCTTT	CASSWKNRVRTEAFF
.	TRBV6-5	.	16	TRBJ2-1	TGTGCCAGCAGTTACGGAGCGGATTGGCTGGGCAATGAGCAGTTCTTC	CASSYGADWLGNEQFF
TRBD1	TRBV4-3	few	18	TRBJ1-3	TGCGCCAGCAGCCAAGATACGGGACAGGGGTACTCTGGAAACACCATATATTTT	CASSQDTGQGYSGNTIYF
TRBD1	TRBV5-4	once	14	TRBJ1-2	TGTGCCAGCAGCTTGACAGGGGGGGAGGTTGGCTACACCTTC	CASSLTGGEVGYTF
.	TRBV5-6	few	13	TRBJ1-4	TGTGCCAGCAGCAAAGGAGCTAATGAAAAACTGTTTTTT	CASSKGANEKLFF
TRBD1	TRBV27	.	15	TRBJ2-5	TGTGCCAGCAGTCCCGGCAGGGGGCTTGGAGAGACCCAGTACTTC	CASSPGRGLGETQYF
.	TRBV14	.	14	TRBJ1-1	TGTGCCAGCAGCCAAGTACTAACAGGGCAGGAAGCTTTCTTT	CASSQVLTGQEAFF
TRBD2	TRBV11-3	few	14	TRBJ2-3	TGTGCCAGCAGCTCGGGACTAGCCACAGATACGCAGTATTTT	CASSSGLATDTQYF
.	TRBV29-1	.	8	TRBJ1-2	TGCAGCGCGGGGATCGACACCTTC	CSAGIDTF
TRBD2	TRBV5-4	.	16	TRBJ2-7	TGTGCCAGCAGCACCTGGACTAGCGGGAGCTCCTACGAGCAGTACTTC	CASSTWTSGSSYEQYF
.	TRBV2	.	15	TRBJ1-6	TGTGCCAGCAGGGCAGGGTTGGCCTATAATTCACCCCTCCACTTT	CASRAGLAYNSPLHF
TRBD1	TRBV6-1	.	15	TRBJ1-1	TGTGCCAGCAGCCTGGGACAGGGAATGAACACTGAAGCTTTCTTT	CASSLGQGMNTEAFF
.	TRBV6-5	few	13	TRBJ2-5	TGTGCCGCCGGCCATCGGGAAACGGAGACCCAGTACTTC	CAAGHRETETQYF
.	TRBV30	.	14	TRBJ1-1	TGTGCCTGGAGCCGGATCGGAGGAAACACTGAAGCTTTCTTT	CAWSRIGGNTEAFF
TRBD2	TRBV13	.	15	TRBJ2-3	TGTGCCAGCAGCTTAACGGGAGGTAGCACAGATACGCAGTATTTT	CASSLTGGSTDTQYF
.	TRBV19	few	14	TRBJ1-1	TGTGCCAGTAGCCTGACAGAAATGAACACTGAAGCTTTCTTT	CASSLTEMNTEAFF
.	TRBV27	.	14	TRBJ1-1	TGTGCCAGCAGTTTAGCCCTCGGGGTTCTGGAAGCTTTCTTT	CASSLALGVLEAFF
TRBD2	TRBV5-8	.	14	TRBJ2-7	TGTGCCAGCAGCCCGGGACTAGCGGGAGACGAGCAGTACTTC	CASSPGLAGDEQYF
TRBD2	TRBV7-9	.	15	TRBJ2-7	TGTGCCAGCAGCTCCCCCCGGAGCGGGGCCTACGAGCAGTACTTC	CASSSPRSGAYEQYF
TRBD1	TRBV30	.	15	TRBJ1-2	TGTGCCTGGAGTGTACTGGTACAGGGGGCGAGTGGCTACACCTTC	CAWSVLVQGASGYTF
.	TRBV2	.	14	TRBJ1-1	TGTGCCAGCAGTGACCCGAGGAAGGTCACTGAAGCTTTCTTT	CASSDPRKVTEAFF
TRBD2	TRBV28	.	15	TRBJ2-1	TGTGCCAGCAGTCGAGCGGGAGAAGGGTACAATGAGCAGTTCTTC	CASSRAGEGYNEQFF
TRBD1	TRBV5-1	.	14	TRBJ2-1	TGCGCCAGCGGGCGGACAGGGGACTACAATGAGCAGTTCTTC	CASGRTGDYNEQFF
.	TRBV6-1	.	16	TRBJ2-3	TGTGCCAGCAGTGAAAGGGCAGGGTCTTACACAGATACGCAGTATTTT	CASSERAGSYTDTQYF
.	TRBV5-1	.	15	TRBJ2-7	TGCGCCAGCAGCTCCCGGCAGGGGATCAACTACGAGCAGTACTTC	CASSSRQGINYEQYF
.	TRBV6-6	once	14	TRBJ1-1	TGTGCCAGCAGTTACTACAGTACGAACACTGAAGCTTTCTTT	CASSYYSTNTEAFF